The 3 T cell receptor beta chains listed next were all sequenced from one sample in a study of T cell changes during pregnancy in multiple sclerosis. Sequencing was performed with immunoSEQ multiplex PCR; in TCRdb, only in-frame clones are kept and a portion is missing. This table has 53,000 or so clones, approximately 94% appearing once. The specimen was CD4+ T cells from peripheral blood mononuclear cells, collected in the second trimester of pregnancy. These receptors were obtained from a female donor with multiple sclerosis, enrolled in a pregnancy study.

The DNA of the CDR3 is TGTGCCAGCTCACCACCGTCCGGGTACCAAGAGACCCAGTACTTC. Translated: CASSPPSGYQETQYF. The chain combines TRBV18 with TRBJ2-5, with no clear D. CDR1 KGHSH and CDR2 LQKENI come from the germline V gene. The CDR3 is 15 amino acids. V was pared by 0 bases and J by 0 bases, with 8 bases between.

The V call is TRBV6-5, the J call TRBJ2-2; D might be TRBD2 (5 bases). The CDR3 totals 15 residues. Germline V gives CDR1 MNHEY, CDR2 SVGAGI. With 2 bases removed from V and 6 bases from J, the gap between germline ends came to 13 bases. CDR3 nucleotides: TGTGCCAGCAGTTACCGGCGGGCCTCGGCCGGGGAGCTGTTTTTT. It encodes CASSYRRASAGELFF.

The genes are TRBV19 and TRBJ2-2; TRBD2 aligns across 12 bases. CDR1 and CDR2 from the germline V gene are LNHDA and SQIVND (reference sequence). The CDR3 length is 15 residues. With V trimmed by 9 bases and J by 3 bases, 5 bases remained unmatched. The CDR3 DNA reads TGTGCCAGCACAAGACTAGCGGGGGACACCGGGGAGCTGTTTTTT. Protein product: CASTRLAGDTGELFF.